This T cell receptor (beta chain) was documented in a study of PD-1 blockade in classical Hodgkin lymphoma. Germline CDR1 is SGHRS and CDR2 is YFSETQ. V lost 4 bases to trimming and J lost 8 bases; unmatched junction nucleotides: 7. The CDR3 spans 15 residues. Sample time point: newly diagnosed, previously untreated cHL patient sample. Findings and caveats of the study: Underlying causes for the observed repertoire differences were not defined, possibly disease activity or prior therapy.

Profiled with immunoSEQ multiplex PCR; TCRdb holds only in-frame clones, not every one. The table shows roughly 70,000 clones, with nearly 95% occurring only once. To note about this clone: The target antigen is unknown.

Sequencing was performed on peripheral blood mononuclear cells (PBMCs). The chain uses TRBV5-1 and TRBJ1-4, with 11 bases fitting TRBD1. The receptor comes from a human donor with classical Hodgkin lymphoma. The CDR3 nucleotides are TGCGCCAGCAGCCCAGGGACAGGGGGACGAGAAAAACTGTTTTTT. It translates to CASSPGTGGREKLFF.